Here is one T cell receptor (beta chain) with its context. V shed 3 bases and J shed 3 bases, with 12 bases lying between them. CDR3 size: 15 residues. CDR1 SGDLS and CDR2 YYNGEE come from the germline V gene. PBMCs were isolated at a quantity of at least 7 million per sample. The data derive from a study of blood T cells in healthy people across ages. The use of a sample-barcoded 5' primer and a J-beta primer mix characterized a second PCR of 7 to 11 cycles. Via MiXCR, TCRdb re-called the 5' RACE reads, giving one row per CDR3 protein. The sample yields over 600,000 distinct CDR3 sequences, approximately 21% seen once.

The chain links TRBV9 to TRBJ2-2; weak D call: TRBD2 (5 bases). Specimen: blood. This receptor was taken from a man between 70 and 80 years old in good health. CDR3 sequence: CASSAWTGDTGELFF. CDR3 in DNA: TGTGCCAGCAGCGCCTGGACTGGGGACACCGGGGAGCTGTTTTTT.